This T cell receptor beta chain was recovered during a study of shared clonotypes between healthy human individuals. Only in-frame clones appear in the TCRdb table, and some are missing; sequencing was by immunoSEQ multiplex PCR. This table has approximately 1,500,000 clones, roughly 97% appearing once. This CDR3 spans 16 amino acids. V lost 4 bases and J 7 bases, leaving 20 bases between the germline ends. CDR1 is MGHRA and CDR2 is YSYEKL in the germline V gene. The V call is TRBV4-1, the J call TRBJ1-5; tentatively, D is TRBD1 (5 bases). Input material: naive CD4+ T cells sorted from blood. Described subset: CD45RA+ positively selected. The source is a man between 25 and 39 years old in good health. In nucleotides, the CDR3 is TGCGCCAGCAGCCCCCAGAGGATAGTGGGGGAGCAGCCCCAGCATTTT. Translation gives CASSPQRIVGEQPQHF.